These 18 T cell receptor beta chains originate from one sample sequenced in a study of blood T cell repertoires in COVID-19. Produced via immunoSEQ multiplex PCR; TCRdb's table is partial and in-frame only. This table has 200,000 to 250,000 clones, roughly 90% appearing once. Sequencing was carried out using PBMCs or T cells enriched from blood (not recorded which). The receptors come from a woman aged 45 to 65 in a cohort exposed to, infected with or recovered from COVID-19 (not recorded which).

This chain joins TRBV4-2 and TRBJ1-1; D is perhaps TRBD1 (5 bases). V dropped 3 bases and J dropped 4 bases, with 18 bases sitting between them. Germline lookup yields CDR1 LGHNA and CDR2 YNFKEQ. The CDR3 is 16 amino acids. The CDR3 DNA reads TGTGCCAGCAGCCAGGGGCAGGAAATTCGGAGCACTGAAGCTTTCTTT. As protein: CASSQGQEIRSTEAFF.

DNA for the CDR3: TGCAGCGTTGACTTCCGTAAGGGGGGCACAGATACGCAGTATTTT. This translates into CSVDFRKGGTDTQYF. V gene TRBV29-1 combines with J gene TRBJ2-3, with a weak D call TRBD1 (6 bases). Trimming removed 3 bases from V and 1 base from J, with 14 bases in between. The CDR3 spans 15 residues. Germline CDR1 SQVTM, CDR2 ANQGSEA.

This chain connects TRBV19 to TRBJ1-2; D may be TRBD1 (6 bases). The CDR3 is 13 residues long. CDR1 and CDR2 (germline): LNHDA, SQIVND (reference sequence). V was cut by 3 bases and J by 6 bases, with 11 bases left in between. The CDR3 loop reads CASSMDRRNGYTF. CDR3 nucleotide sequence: TGTGCCAGTAGTATGGACAGAAGGAATGGCTACACCTTC.

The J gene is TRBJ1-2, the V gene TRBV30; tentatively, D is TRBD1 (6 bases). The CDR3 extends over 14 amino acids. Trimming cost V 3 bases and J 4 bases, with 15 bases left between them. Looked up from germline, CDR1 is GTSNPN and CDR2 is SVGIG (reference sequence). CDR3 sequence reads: CAWRPTDSLYGYTF. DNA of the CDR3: TGTGCCTGGAGACCGACGGACAGTCTCTATGGCTACACCTTC.

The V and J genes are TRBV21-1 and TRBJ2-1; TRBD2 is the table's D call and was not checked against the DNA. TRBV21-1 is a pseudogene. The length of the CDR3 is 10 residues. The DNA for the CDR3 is TGTCCGCCTACGTTCGGGTGGCAGTTCTTC. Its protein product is CPPTFGWQFF.

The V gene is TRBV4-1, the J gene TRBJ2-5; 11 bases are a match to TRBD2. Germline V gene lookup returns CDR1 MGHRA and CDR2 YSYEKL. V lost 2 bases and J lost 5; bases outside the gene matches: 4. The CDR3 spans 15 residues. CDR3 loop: CASSQTSGGVETQYF. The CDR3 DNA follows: TGCGCCAGCAGCCAAACTAGCGGGGGCGTTGAGACCCAGTACTTC.

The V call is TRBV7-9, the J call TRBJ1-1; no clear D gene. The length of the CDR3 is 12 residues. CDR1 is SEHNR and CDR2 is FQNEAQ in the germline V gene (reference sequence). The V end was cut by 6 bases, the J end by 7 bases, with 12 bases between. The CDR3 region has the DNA TGTGCCAGCAGTCGGCAGGCGTATGAAGCTTTCTTT. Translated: CASSRQAYEAFF.

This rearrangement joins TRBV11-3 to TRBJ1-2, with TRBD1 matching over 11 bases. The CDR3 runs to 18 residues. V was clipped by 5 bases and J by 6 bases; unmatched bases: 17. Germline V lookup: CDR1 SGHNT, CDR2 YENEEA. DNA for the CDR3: TGTGCCAGCAGCGTTGGGGAGCCGGGGGGACAGGGGGTTCATGGCTACACCTTC. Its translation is CASSVGEPGGQGVHGYTF. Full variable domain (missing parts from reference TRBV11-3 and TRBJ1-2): EAGVVQSPRYKIIEKKQPVAFWCNPISGHNTLYWYLQNLGQGPELLIRYENEEAVDDSQLPKDRFSAERLKGVDSTLKIQPAELGDSAVYLCASSVGEPGGQGVHGYTFGSGTRLTVV.

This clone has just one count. This CDR3 reads CASSSSGPTGRTEAFF. CDR3 nucleotide sequence: TGCGCCAGCAGCTCTTCGGGGCCGACAGGGAGGACTGAAGCTTTCTTT. This rearrangement joins TRBV5-1 to TRBJ1-1, with 7 positions matching TRBD1. Germline lookup yields CDR1 SGHRS and CDR2 YFSETQ. Trimming at V came to 3 bases and at J to 5 bases, leaving 13 bases not matched to a gene. The CDR3 contains 16 residues.

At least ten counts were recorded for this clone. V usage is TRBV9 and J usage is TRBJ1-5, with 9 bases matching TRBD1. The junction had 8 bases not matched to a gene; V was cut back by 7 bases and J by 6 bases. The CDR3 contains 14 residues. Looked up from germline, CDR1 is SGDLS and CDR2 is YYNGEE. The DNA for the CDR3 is TGTGCCAGCGCCTTGGGGACAGGGTCTCAGCCCCAGCATTTT. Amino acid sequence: CASALGTGSQPQHF. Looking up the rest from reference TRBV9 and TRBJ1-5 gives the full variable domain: DSGVTQTPKHLITATGQRVTLRCSPRSGDLSVYWYQQSLDQGLQFLIQYYNGEERAKGNILERFSAQQFPDLHSELNLSSLELGDSALYFCASALGTGSQPQHFGDGTRLSIL.

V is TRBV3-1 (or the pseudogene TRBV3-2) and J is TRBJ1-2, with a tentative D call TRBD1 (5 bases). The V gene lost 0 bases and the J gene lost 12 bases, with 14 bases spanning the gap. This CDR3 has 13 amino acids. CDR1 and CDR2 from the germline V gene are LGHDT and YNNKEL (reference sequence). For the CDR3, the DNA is TGTGCCAGCAGCCAAGATCGAGACAGTATTCACACCTTC. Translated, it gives CASSQDRDSIHTF.

The CDR3 reads CASSQDLRIQETQYF. The CDR3 DNA reads as TGCGCCAGCAGCCAAGATCTAAGAATCCAAGAGACCCAGTACTTC. V is TRBV4-1 and J is TRBJ2-5; the D is unclear. The CDR3 spans 15 residues. The V gene's germline CDR1 is MGHRA and CDR2 YSYEKL. Trimming removed 0 bases from V and 1 base from J, with 9 bases in between.

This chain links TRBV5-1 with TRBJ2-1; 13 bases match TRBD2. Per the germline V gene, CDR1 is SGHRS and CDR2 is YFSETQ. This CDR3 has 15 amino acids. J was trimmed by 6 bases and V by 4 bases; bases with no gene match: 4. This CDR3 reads CASSILAGGPNEQFF. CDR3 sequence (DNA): TGCGCCAGCAGCATACTAGCGGGGGGGCCCAATGAGCAGTTCTTC. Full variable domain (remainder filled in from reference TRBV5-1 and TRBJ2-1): KAGVTQTPRYLIKTRGQQVTLSCSPISGHRSVSWYQQTPGQGLQFLFEYFSETQRNKGNFPGRFSGRQFSNSRSEMNVSTLELGDSALYLCASSILAGGPNEQFFGPGTRLTVL.

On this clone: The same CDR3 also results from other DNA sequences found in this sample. This CDR3 reads CASSLGLAEYNEQFF. CDR3 DNA: TGCGCCAGCAGCTTAGGACTAGCGGAGTACAATGAGCAGTTCTTC. This chain links TRBV5-1 with TRBJ2-1, with 10 bases lining up with TRBD2. J lost 4 bases, V lost 2 bases, and 3 bases had no gene match. CDR1 is SGHRS, CDR2 YFSETQ, per germline. The CDR3 length is 15 residues.

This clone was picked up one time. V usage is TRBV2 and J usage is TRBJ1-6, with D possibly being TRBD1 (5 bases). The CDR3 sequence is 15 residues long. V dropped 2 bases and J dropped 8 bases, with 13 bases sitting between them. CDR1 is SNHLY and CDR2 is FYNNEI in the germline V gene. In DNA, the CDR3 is TGTGCCAGCAGTGAATCCAGGGAATTTGATTCACCCCTCCACTTT. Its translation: CASSESREFDSPLHF.

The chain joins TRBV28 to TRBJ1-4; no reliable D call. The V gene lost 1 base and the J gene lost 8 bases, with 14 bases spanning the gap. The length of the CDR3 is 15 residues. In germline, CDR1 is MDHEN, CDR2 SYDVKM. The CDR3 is CASSLYVGPGEKLFF. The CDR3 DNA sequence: TGTGCCAGCAGTTTATACGTCGGCCCGGGAGAAAAACTGTTTTTT.

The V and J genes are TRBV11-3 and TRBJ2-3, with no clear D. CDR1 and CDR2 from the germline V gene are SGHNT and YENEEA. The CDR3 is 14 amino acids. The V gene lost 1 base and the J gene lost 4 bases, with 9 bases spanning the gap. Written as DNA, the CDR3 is TGTGCCAGCAGCTTAGGTAGCATCGCAGATACGCAGTATTTT. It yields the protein CASSLGSIADTQYF.

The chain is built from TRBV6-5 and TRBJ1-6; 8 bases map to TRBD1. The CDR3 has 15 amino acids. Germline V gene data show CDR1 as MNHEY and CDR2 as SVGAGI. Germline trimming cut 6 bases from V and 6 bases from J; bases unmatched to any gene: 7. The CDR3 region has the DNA TGTGCCAGCAGCTCCACGGACAGGGTTAATTCACCCCTCCACTTT. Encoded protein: CASSSTDRVNSPLHF.